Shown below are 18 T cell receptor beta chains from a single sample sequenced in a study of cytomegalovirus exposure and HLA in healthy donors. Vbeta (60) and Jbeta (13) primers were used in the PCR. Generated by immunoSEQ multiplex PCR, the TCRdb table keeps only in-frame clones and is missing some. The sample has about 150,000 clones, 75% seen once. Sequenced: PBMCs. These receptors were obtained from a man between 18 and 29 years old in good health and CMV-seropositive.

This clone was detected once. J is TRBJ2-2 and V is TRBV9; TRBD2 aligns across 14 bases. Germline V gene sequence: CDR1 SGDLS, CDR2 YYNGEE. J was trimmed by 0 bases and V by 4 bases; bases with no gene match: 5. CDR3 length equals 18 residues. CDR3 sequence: CASSFWTSGRSNTGELFF. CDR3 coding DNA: TGTGCCAGCAGCTTCTGGACTAGCGGGAGGTCGAACACCGGGGAGCTGTTTTTT.

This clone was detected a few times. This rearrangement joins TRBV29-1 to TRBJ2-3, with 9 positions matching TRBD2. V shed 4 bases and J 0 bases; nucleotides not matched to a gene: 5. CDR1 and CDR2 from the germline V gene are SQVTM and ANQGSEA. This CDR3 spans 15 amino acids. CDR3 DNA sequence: TGCAGCGTTGTCGCTAGCGGGATTAGCACAGATACGCAGTATTTT. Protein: CSVVASGISTDTQYF.

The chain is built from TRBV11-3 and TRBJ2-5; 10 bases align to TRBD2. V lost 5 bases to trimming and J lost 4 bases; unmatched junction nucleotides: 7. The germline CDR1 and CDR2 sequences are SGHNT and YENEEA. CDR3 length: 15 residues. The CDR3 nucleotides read TGTGCCAGCAGCCGAGGACTAGCGGAAGGAGAGACCCAGTACTTC. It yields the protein CASSRGLAEGETQYF. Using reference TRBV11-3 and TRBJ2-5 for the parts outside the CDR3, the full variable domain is EAGVVQSPRYKIIEKKQPVAFWCNPISGHNTLYWYLQNLGQGPELLIRYENEEAVDDSQLPKDRFSAERLKGVDSTLKIQPAELGDSAVYLCASSRGLAEGETQYFGPGTRLLVL.

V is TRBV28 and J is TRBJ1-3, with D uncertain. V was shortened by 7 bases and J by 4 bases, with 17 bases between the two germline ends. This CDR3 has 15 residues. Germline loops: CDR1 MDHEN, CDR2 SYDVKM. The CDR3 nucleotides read TGTGCCAGCAATACGCCCCAATCGGGAGGAAACACCATATATTTT. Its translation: CASNTPQSGGNTIYF.

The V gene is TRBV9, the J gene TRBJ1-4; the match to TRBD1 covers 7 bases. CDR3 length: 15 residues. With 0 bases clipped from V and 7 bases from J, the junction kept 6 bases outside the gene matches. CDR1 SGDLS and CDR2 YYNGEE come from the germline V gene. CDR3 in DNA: TGTGCCAGCAGCGTAGGGGCCGACAGGGCTGAAAAACTGTTTTTT. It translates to CASSVGADRAEKLFF. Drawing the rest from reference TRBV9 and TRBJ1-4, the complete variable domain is DSGVTQTPKHLITATGQRVTLRCSPRSGDLSVYWYQQSLDQGLQFLIQYYNGEERAKGNILERFSAQQFPDLHSELNLSSLELGDSALYFCASSVGADRAEKLFFGSGTQLSVL.

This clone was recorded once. As DNA, the CDR3 is TGTGCCAGCAGTTACGGACAGGCCTCCTACGAGCAGTACTTC. Translated, it gives CASSYGQASYEQYF. The rearrangement links TRBV6-6 to TRBJ2-7, with TRBD1 matching over 7 bases. Germline CDR1 and CDR2: MNHNY and SVGAGI (reference sequence). The CDR3 contains 14 residues. V lost 2 bases to trimming and J lost 0 bases; unmatched junction nucleotides: 1.

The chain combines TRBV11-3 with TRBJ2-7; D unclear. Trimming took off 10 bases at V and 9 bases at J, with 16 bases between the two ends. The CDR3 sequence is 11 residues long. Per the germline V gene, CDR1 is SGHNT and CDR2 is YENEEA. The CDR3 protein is CATEHPGRQYF. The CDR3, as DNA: TGTGCCACCGAACACCCAGGAAGGCAGTACTTC. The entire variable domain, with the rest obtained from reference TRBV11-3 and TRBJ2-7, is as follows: EAGVVQSPRYKIIEKKQPVAFWCNPISGHNTLYWYLQNLGQGPELLIRYENEEAVDDSQLPKDRFSAERLKGVDSTLKIQPAELGDSAVYLCATEHPGRQYFGPGTRLTVT.

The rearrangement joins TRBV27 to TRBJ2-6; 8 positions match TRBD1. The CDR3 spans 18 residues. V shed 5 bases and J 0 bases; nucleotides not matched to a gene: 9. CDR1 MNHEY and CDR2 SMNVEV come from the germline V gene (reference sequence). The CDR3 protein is CASSKIHRGSSGANVLTF. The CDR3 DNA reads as TGTGCCAGCAGTAAAATTCACAGGGGGTCCTCTGGGGCCAACGTCCTGACTTTC.

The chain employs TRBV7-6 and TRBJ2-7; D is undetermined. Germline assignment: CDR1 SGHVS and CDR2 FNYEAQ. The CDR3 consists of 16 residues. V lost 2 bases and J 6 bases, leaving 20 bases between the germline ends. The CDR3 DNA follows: TGTGCCAGCAGCTTACTCCCCTCTGTAGAAACTACCGAGCAGTACTTC. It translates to CASSLLPSVETTEQYF.

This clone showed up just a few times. CDR3 sequence reads: CSVDRAPDTQYF. The CDR3 DNA is TGCAGCGTTGACAGGGCCCCAGATACGCAGTATTTT. V usage is TRBV29-1 and J usage is TRBJ2-3, with a tentative D call TRBD1 (5 bases). This CDR3 is 12 amino acids long. Germline CDR1 is SQVTM and CDR2 is ANQGSEA. V lost 3 bases, J lost 4 bases, and 8 bases lay in between.

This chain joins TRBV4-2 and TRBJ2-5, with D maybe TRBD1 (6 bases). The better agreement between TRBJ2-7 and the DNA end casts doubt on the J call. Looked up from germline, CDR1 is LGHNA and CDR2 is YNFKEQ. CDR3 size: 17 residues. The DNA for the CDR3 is TGTGCCAGCAGCCAAGATCAAGGGACACTTAGCTCCTACGAGCAGTACTTC. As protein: CASSQDQGTLSSYEQYF.

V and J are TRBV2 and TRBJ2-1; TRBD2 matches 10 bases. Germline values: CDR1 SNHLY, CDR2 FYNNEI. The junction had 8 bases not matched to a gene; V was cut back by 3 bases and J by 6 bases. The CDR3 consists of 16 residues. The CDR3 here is CASSDLGSSGGNEQFF. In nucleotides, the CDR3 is TGTGCCAGCAGTGATTTGGGTTCTAGCGGGGGCAATGAGCAGTTCTTC. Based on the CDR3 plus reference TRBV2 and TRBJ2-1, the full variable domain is EPEVTQTPSHQVTQMGQEVILRCVPISNHLYFYWYRQILGQKVEFLVSFYNNEISEKSEIFDDQFSVERPDGSNFTLKIRSTKLEDSAMYFCASSDLGSSGGNEQFFGPGTRLTVL.

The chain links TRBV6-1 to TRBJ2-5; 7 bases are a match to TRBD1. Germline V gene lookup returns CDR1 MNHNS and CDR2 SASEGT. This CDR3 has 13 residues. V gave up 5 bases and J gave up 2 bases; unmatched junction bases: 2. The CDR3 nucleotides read TGTGCCAGCAGTCGGGACAGACAAGAGACCCAGTACTTC. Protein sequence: CASSRDRQETQYF.

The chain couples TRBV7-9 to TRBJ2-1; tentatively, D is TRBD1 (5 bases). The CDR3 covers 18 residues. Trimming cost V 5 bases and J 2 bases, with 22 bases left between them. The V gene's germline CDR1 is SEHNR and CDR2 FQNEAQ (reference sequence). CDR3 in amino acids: CASSRRVPESNAYNEQFF. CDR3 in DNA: TGTGCCAGCAGCCGCAGGGTCCCGGAGTCAAACGCCTACAATGAGCAGTTCTTC.

The CDR3 DNA is TGTGCCAGCAGTTTATCGTTCACCGGGAGGAACTACGAGCAGTACTTC. It translates to CASSLSFTGRNYEQYF. The chain uses TRBV27 and TRBJ2-7; 7 bases are a match to TRBD2. The junction had 8 bases not matched to a gene; V was cut back by 0 bases and J by 3 bases. Germline V gene lookup returns CDR1 MNHEY and CDR2 SMNVEV (reference sequence). This CDR3 region has 16 residues.

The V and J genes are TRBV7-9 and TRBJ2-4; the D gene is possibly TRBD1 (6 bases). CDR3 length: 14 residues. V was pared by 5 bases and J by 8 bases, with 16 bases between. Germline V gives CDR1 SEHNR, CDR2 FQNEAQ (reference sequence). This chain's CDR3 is CASSPKQGLDIQYF. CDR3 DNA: TGTGCCAGCAGCCCAAAACAGGGTTTGGACATTCAGTACTTC.

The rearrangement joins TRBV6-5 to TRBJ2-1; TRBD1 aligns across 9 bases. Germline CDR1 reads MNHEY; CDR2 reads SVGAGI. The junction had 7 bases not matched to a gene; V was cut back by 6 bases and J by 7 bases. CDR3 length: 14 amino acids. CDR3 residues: CASSTGTGWNEQFF. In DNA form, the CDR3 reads TGTGCCAGCAGCACGGGGACAGGGTGGAATGAGCAGTTCTTC.

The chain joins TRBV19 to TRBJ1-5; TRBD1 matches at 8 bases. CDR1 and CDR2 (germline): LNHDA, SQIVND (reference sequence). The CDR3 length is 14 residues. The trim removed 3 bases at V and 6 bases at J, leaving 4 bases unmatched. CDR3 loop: CASSIDRGFQPQHF. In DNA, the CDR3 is TGTGCCAGTAGTATTGACAGGGGATTTCAGCCCCAGCATTTT.